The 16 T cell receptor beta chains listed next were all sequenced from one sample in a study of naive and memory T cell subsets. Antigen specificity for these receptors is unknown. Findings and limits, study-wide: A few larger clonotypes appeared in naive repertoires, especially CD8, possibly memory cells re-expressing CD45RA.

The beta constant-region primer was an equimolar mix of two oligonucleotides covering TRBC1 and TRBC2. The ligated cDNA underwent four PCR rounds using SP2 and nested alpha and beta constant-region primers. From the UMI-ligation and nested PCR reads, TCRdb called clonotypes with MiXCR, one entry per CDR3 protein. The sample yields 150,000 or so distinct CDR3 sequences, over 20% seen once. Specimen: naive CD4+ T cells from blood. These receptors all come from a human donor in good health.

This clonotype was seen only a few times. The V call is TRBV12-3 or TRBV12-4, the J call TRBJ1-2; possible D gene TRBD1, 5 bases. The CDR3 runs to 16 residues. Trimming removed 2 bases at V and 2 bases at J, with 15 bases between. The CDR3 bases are TGTGCCAGCAGTTTAATAGGGGACCCAACGAACTATGGCTACACCTTC. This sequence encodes CASSLIGDPTNYGYTF.

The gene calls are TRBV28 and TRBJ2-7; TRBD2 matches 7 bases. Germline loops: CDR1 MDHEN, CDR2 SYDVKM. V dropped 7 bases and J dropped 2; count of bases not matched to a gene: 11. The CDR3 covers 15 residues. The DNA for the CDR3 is TGTGCCAGCACCAAACCGGCTAGCGGAACCTACGAGCAGTACTTC. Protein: CASTKPASGTYEQYF.

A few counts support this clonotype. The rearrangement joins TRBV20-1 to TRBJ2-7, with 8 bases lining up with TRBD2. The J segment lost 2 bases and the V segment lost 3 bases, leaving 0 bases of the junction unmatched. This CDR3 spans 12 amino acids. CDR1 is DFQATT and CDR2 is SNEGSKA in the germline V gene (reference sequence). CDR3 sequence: CSASGRAYEQYF. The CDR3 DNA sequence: TGCAGTGCTAGCGGGAGGGCCTACGAGCAGTACTTC.

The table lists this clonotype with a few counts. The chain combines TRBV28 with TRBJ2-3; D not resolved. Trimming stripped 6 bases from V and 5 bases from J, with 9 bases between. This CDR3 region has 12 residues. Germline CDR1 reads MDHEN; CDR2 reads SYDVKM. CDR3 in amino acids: CASSSVRDTQYF. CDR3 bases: TGTGCCAGCAGCTCAGTCAGAGATACGCAGTATTTT. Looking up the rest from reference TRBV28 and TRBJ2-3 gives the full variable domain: DVKVTQSSRYLVKRTGEKVFLECVQDMDHENMFWYRQDPGLGLRLIYFSYDVKMKEKGDIPEGYSVSREKKERFSLILESASTNQTSMYLCASSSVRDTQYFGPGTRLTVL.

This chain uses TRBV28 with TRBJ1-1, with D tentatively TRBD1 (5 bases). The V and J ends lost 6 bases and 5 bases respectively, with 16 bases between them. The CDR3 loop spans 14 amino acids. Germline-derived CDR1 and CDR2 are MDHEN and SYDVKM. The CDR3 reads CASSPRAGWTEAFF. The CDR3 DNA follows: TGTGCCAGCAGCCCCAGGGCAGGGTGGACTGAAGCTTTCTTT.

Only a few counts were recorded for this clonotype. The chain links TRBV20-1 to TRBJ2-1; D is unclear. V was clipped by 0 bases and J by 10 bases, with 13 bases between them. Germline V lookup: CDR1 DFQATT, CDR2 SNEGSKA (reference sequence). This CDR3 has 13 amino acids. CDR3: CSARDPGHGEQFF. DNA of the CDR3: TGCAGTGCTAGAGATCCAGGCCACGGGGAGCAGTTCTTC.

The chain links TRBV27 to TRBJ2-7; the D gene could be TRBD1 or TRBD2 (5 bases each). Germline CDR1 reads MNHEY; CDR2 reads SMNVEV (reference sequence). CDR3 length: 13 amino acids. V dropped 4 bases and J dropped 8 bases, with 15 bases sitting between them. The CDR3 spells CASSSGTLIKQYF. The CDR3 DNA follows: TGTGCCAGCAGTTCCGGGACGCTGATCAAGCAGTACTTC.

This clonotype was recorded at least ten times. CDR3 nucleotides: TGTGCCAGCAGTTTATTAGCGGGGGGTGAGCAGTTCTTC. This codes for CASSLLAGGEQFF. The V call is TRBV12-3 or TRBV12-4, the J call TRBJ2-1, with 10 bases lining up with TRBD2. The junction had 1 base not matched to a gene; V was cut back by 2 bases and J by 9 bases. CDR3 length equals 13 residues.

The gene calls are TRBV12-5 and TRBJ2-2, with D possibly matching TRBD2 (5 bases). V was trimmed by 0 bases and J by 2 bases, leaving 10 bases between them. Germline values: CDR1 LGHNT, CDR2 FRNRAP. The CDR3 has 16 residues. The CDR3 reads CASGLVGLSNTGELFF. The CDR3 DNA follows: TGTGCTAGTGGTTTGGTAGGACTTAGTAACACCGGGGAGCTGTTTTTT.

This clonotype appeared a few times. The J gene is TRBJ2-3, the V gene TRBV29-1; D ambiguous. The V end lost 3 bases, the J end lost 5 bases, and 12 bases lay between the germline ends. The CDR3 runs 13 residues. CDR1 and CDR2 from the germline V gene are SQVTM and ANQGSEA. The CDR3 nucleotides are TGCAGCGTTGATCCGGGTGTTGTAGATACGCAGTATTTT. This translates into CSVDPGVVDTQYF.

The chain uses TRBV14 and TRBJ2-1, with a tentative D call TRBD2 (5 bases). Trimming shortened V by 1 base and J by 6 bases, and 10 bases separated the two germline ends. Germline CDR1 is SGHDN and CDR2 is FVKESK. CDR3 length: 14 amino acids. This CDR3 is CASSQGRAGNEQFF. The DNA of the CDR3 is TGTGCCAGCAGCCAAGGAAGGGCGGGCAATGAGCAGTTCTTC.

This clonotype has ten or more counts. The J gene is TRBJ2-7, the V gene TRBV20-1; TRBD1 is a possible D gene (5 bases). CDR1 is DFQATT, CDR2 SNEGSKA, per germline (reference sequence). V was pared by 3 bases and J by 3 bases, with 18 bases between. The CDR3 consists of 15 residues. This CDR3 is CSARGREFFFYEQYF. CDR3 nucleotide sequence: TGCAGTGCTAGGGGCAGGGAATTTTTCTTCTACGAGCAGTACTTC.

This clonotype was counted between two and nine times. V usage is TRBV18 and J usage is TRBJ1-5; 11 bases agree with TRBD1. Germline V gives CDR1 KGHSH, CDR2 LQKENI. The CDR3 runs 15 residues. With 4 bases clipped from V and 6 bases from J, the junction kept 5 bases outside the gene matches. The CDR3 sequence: CASSLGQGARQPQHF. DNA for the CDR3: TGTGCCAGCTCACTCGGACAGGGGGCTCGTCAGCCCCAGCATTTT.

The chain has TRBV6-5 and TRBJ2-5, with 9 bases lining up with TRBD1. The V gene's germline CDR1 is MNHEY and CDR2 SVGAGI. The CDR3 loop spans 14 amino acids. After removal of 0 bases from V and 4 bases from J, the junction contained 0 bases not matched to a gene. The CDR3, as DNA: TGTGCCAGCAGTTACTCGGACAGGGGAGAGACCCAGTACTTC. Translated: CASSYSDRGETQYF.

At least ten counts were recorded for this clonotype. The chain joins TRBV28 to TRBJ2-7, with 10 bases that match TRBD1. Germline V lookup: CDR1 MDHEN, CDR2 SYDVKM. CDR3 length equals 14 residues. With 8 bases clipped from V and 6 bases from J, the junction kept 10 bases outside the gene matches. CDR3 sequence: CASRTGTGVIEQYF. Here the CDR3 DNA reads TGTGCCAGCCGGACCGGGACAGGGGTGATCGAGCAGTACTTC.

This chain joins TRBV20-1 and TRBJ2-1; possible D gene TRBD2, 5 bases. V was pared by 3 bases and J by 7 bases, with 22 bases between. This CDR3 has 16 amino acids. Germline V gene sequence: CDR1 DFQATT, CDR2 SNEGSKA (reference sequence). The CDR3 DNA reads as TGCAGTGCTAGCCCGCACCTAGCTACGATAAGTAATGAGCAGTTCTTC. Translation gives CSASPHLATISNEQFF.